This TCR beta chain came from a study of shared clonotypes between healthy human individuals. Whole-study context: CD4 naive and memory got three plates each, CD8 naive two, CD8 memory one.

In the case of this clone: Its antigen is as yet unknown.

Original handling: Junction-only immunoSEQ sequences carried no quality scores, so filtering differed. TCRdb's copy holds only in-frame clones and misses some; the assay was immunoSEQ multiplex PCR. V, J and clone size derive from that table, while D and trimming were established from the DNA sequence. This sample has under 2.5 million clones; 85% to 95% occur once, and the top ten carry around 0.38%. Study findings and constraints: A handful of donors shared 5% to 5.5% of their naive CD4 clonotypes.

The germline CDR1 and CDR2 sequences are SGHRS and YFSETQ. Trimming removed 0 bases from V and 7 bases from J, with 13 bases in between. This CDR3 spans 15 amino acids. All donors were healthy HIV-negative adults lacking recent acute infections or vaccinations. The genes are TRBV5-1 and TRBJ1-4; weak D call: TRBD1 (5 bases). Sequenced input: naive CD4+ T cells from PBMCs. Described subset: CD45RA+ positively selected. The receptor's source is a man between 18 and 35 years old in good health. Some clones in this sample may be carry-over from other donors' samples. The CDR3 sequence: CASSLDAGRSEKLFF. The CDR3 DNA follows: TGCGCCAGCAGCTTGGACGCAGGGCGGAGTGAAAAACTGTTTTTT. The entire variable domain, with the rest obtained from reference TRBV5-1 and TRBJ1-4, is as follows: KAGVTQTPRYLIKTRGQQVTLSCSPISGHRSVSWYQQTPGQGLQFLFEYFSETQRNKGNFPGRFSGRQFSNSRSEMNVSTLELGDSALYLCASSLDAGRSEKLFFGSGTQLSVL.